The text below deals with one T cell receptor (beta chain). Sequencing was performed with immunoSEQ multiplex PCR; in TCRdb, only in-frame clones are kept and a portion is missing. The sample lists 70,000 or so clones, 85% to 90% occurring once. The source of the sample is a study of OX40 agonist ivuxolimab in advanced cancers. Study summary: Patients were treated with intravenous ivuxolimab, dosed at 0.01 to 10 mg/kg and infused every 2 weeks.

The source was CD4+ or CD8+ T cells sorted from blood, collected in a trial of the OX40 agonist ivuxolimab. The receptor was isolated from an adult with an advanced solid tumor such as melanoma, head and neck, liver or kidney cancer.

In DNA form, the CDR3 reads TGTGCCAGCAGTGTTGGCAGCACCACCAATCAGCCCCAGCATTTT. As protein: CASSVGSTTNQPQHF. The chain employs TRBV2 and TRBJ1-5, with D hard to call. The CDR3 is made up of 15 amino acids. V shed 4 bases and J shed 3 bases, with 13 bases lying between them. Germline lookup yields CDR1 SNHLY and CDR2 FYNNEI.